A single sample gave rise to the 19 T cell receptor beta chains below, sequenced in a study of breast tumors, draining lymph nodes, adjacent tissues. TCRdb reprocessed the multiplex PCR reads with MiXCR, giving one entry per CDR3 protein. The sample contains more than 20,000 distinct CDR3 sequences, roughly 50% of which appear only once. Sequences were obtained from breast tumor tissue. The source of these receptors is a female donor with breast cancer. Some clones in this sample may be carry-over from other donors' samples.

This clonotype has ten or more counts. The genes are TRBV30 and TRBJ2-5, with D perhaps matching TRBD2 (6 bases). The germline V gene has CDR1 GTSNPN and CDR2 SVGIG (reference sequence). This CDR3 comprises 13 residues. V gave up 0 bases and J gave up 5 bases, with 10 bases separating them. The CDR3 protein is CAWSVGGPETQYF. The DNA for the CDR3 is TGTGCCTGGAGTGTCGGAGGGCCGGAGACCCAGTACTTC.

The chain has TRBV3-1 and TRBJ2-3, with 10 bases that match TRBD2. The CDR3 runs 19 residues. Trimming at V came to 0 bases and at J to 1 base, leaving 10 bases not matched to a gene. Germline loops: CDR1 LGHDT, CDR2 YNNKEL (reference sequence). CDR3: CASSQDGLAAGGRTDTQYF. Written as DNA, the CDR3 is TGTGCCAGCAGCCAAGACGGACTAGCGGCGGGAGGTCGCACAGATACGCAGTATTTT.

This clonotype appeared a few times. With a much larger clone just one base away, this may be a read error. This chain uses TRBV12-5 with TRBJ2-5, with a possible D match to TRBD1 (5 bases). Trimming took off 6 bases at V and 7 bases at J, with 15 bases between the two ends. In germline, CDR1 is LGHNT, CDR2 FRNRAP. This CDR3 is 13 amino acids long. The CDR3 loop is CASGDIRARTQYF. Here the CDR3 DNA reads TGTGCTAGTGGCGACATCAGGGCACGGACCCAGTACTTC.

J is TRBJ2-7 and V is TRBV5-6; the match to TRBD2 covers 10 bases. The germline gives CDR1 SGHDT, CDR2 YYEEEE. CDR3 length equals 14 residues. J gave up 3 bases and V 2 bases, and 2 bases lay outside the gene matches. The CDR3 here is CASSFGTSDYEQYF. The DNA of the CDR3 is TGTGCCAGCAGCTTCGGGACTAGCGACTACGAGCAGTACTTC.

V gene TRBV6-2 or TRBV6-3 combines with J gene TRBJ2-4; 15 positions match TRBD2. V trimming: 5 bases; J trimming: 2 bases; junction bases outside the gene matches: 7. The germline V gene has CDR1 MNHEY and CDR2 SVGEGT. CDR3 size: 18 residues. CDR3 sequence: CASSRGLAGGSSKNIQYF. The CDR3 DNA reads TGTGCCAGCAGTAGGGGACTAGCGGGAGGTTCATCCAAAAACATTCAGTACTTC.

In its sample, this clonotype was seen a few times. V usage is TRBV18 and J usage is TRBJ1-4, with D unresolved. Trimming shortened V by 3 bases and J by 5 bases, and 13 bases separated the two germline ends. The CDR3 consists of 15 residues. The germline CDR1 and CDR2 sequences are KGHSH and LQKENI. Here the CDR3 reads CASSPKADGNEKLFF. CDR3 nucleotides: TGTGCCAGCTCACCTAAAGCAGATGGAAATGAAAAACTGTTTTTT.

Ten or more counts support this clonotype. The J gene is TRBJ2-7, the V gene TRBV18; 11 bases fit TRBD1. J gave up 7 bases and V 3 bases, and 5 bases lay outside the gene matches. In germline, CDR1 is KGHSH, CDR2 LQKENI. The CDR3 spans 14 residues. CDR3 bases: TGTGCCAGCTCACCGGGACAGGGGGTGAGGGAGCAGTACTTC. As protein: CASSPGQGVREQYF.

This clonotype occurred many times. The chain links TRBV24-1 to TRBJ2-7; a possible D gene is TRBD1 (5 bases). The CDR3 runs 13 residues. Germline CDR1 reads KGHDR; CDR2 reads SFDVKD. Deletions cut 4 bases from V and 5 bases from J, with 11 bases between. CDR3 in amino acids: CATSDRVINEQYF. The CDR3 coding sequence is TGTGCCACCAGTGACAGGGTGATAAACGAGCAGTACTTC.

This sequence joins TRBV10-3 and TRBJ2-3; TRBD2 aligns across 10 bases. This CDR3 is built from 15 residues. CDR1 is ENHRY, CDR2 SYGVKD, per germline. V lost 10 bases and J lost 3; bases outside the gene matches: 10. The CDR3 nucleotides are TGTGCCACGAAGAGCGGGGGGGCCAGGACAGATACGCAGTATTTT. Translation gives CATKSGGARTDTQYF.

The CDR3 loop is CASAEATSGRVGNTGELFF. CDR3 DNA: TGTGCCAGTGCCGAGGCCACTAGCGGGAGGGTGGGGAACACCGGGGAGCTGTTTTTT. The chain uses TRBV19 and TRBJ2-2; 13 bases are shared with TRBD2. The CDR3 loop spans 19 amino acids. V trimming: 8 bases; J trimming: 1 base; junction bases outside the gene matches: 13. Germline V gives CDR1 LNHDA, CDR2 SQIVND (reference sequence). The variable domain in full, with the rest retrieved from reference TRBV19 and TRBJ2-2, is DGGITQSPKYLFRKEGQNVTLSCEQNLNHDAMYWYRQDPGQGLRLIYYSQIVNDFQKGDIAEGYSVSREKKESFPLTVTSAQKNPTAFYLCASAEATSGRVGNTGELFFGEGSRLTVL.

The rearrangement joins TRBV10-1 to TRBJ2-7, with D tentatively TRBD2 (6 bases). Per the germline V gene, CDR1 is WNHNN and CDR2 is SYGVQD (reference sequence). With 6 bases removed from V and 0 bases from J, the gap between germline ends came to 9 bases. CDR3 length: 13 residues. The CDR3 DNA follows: TGCGCCAGCAGGGGGGACTCCTCCTACGAGCAGTACTTC. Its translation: CASRGDSSYEQYF.

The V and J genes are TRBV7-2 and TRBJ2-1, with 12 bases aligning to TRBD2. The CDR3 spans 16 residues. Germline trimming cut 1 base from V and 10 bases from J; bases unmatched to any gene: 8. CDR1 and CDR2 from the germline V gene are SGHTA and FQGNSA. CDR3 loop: CASSLEASGRAREQFF. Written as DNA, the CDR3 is TGTGCCAGCAGCTTAGAGGCTAGCGGGAGGGCCCGGGAGCAGTTCTTC. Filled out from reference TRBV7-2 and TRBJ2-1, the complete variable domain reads GAGVSQSPSNKVTEKGKDVELRCDPISGHTALYWYRQSLGQGLEFLIYFQGNSAPDKSGLPSDRFSAERTGGSVSTLTIQRTQQEDSAVYLCASSLEASGRAREQFFGPGTRLTVL.

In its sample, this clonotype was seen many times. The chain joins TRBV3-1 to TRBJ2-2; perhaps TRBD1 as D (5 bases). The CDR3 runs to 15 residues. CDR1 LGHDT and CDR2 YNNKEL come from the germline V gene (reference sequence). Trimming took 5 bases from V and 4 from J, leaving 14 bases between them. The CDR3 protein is CASSFDRLRTGELFF. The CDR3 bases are TGTGCCAGCAGCTTCGACAGATTACGCACCGGGGAGCTGTTTTTT.

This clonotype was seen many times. The CDR3 DNA follows: TGCAGTGCTAGAGCCTCGGGACTAGACACCGGGGAGCTGTTTTTT. It is translated as CSARASGLDTGELFF. V usage is TRBV20-1 and J usage is TRBJ2-2, with 8 positions matching TRBD2. The V segment lost 1 base and the J segment 3 bases; nucleotides outside the gene matches: 4. CDR1 and CDR2 (germline): DFQATT, SNEGSKA (reference sequence). This CDR3 comprises 15 residues.

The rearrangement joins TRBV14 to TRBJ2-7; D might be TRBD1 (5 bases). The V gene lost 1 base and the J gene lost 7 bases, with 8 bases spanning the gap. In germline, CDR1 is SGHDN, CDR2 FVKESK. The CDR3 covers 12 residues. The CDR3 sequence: CASSQAQGEQYF. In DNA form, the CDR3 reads TGTGCCAGCAGCCAAGCTCAGGGTGAGCAGTACTTC. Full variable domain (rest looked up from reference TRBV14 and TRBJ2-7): EAGVTQFPSHSVIEKGQTVTLRCDPISGHDNLYWYRRVMGKEIKFLLHFVKESKQDESGMPNNRFLAERTGGTYSTLKVQPAELEDSGVYFCASSQAQGEQYFGPGTRLTVT.

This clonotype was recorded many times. CDR3 sequence: CASSPQGLQETQYF. In nucleotides, the CDR3 is TGTGCCAGCAGCCCCCAGGGACTACAAGAGACCCAGTACTTC. This chain uses TRBV5-5 with TRBJ2-5, with TRBD2 identical over 7 bases. This CDR3 is 14 amino acids long. Per germline, CDR1 SGHKS and CDR2 YYEKEE (reference sequence). V dropped 4 bases and J dropped 2; count of bases not matched to a gene: 5. The full variable domain, with the rest looked up from reference TRBV5-5 and TRBJ2-5, is DAGVTQSPTHLIKTRGQQVTLRCSPISGHKSVSWYQQVLGQGPQFIFQYYEKEERGRGNFPDRFSARQFPNYSSELNVNALLLGDSALYLCASSPQGLQETQYFGPGTRLLVL.

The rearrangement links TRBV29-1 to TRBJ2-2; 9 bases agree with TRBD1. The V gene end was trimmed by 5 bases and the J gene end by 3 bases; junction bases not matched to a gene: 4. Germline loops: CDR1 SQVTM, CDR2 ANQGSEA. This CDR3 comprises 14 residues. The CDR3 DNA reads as TGCAGCGTTTGGACAGGGGTAGACACCGGGGAGCTGTTTTTT. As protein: CSVWTGVDTGELFF.

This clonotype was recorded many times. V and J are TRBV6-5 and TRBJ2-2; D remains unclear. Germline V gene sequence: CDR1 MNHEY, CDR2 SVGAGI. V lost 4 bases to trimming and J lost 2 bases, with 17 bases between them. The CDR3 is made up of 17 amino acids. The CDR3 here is CASSSSSGSFNTGELFF. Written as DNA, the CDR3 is TGTGCCAGCAGTTCCAGTAGTGGCAGCTTTAACACCGGGGAGCTGTTTTTT.

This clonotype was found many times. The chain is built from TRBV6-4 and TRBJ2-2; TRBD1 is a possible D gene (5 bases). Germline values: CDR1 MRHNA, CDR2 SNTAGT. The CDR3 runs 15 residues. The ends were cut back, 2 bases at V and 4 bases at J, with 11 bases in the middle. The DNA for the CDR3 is TGTGCCAGCAGTGACGGAGCAGGGATCACCGGGGAGCTGTTTTTT. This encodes CASSDGAGITGELFF.